This T cell receptor (beta chain) stems from a study of cytomegalovirus exposure and HLA in healthy donors. Study background: Sequencing of some 190 million T cells in an earlier analysis found around 100 million unique TCR beta sequences. In an early release, HLA-typed donors contributed tens of millions of unique TCR sequences. Study-wide findings and caveats: What a later analysis reportedly showed was that an Asian-associated ancestry cluster had fewer N-insertions than the 666-donor mean.

A remark on this clone: Its antigen remains unidentified.

The study ran its PCR with 60 Vbeta and 13 Jbeta primers. Clones were read by immunoSEQ multiplex PCR, and TCRdb kept only the in-frame ones, dropping some. The sample contains 60,000 to 80,000 clones, more than 65% of which appear only once. Source material: PBMCs. The receptor was derived from a woman aged 25 to 39 in good health and CMV-seronegative.

CDR3 nucleotide sequence: TGTGCCAGCAGCCCACTATCCGGGGTTGGCACTGAAGCTTTCTTT. It codes for CASSPLSGVGTEAFF. The chain employs TRBV7-2 and TRBJ1-1; D is undetermined. The CDR3 is 15 amino acids. V lost 5 bases to trimming and J lost 4 bases, with 17 bases between them. From germline, CDR1 is SGHTA and CDR2 FQGNSA. The variable domain in full, completed from reference TRBV7-2 and TRBJ1-1, reads GAGVSQSPSNKVTEKGKDVELRCDPISGHTALYWYRQSLGQGLEFLIYFQGNSAPDKSGLPSDRFSAERTGGSVSTLTIQRTQQEDSAVYLCASSPLSGVGTEAFFGQGTRLTVV.